These T cell receptor beta chains were read from a single sample in a study of CD8+ T cells in alopecia areata. Data came from immunoSEQ multiplex PCR; TCRdb stores just in-frame clones and leaves some out. The data hold over 95,000 clones, with 50% to 75% observed a single time. The starting material was CD8+ T cells sorted from blood, obtained at week 4, from a patient treated with tofacitinib. The receptors derive from a human donor with alopecia areata. The conserved cysteine and the conserved F or W are not part of the CDR3 here. Rows may omit the clone size; those that give it use once, few, many or a size class.

>TRBV5-1|medium-sized
ASSPETGEAF
>TRBV6-5|.
ASSYSRDRRYT
>TRBV9|.
ASSAPGAGQETQY
>TRBV7-9|.
ASSSEGDVEAF
>TRBV7-9|.
ASSPPGVRQY
>TRBV19|.
ASSIVGTEQY
>TRBV23-1|few
ASSRTTTTGELF
>TRBV30|.
AWAPGQGYEQY
>TRBV13|.
ASSTRTGDYSGANVLT
>TRBV6-5|.
ASSYVGGAGRETQY
>TRBV4-3|.
ASSQELAGGSGANVLT
>TRBV7-2|once
ASSHPTDGTNNEKLF
>TRBV30|few
AWRRDHTGELF
>TRBV27|.
ASSLGGTVYEQY
>TRBV6-6|.
ASSQITIQHEQF
>TRBV21-1|few
ASSNAHSPPPY
>TRBV7-2|few
ASSRGQDPYEQY
>TRBV28|once
ASSLWTSGVGADTQY
>TRBV7-8|.
ASSRKTTLGETQY
>TRBV25-1|.
ASSDPDRGRQETQY
>TRBV27|.
ASSFSGIHEQY
>TRBV5-1|.
ASDSGGSGANVLT
>TRBV27|.
ASALKASGAYEQY
>TRBV19|few
ASSIVSPGDEQF
>TRBV6-5|.
ASSEDILSYEQY
>TRBV5-1|.
ASSLPDVHTEAF
>TRBV9|.
ASSVTVSGHYEQY
>TRBV9|.
ASSVELAGRENEQF
>TRBV19|few
ASSIAGLGDNEQF
>TRBV4-1|.
ASSQGQGSSYEQY
>TRBV5-1|.
ASSSGLLEDTQY
>TRBV7-8|.
ASSLGDRVVGYT
>TRBV4-1|.
ASSQGQGRETQY
>TRBV2|few
ASSEGIQETQY
>TRBV4-1|.
ASSQTGTGGYYEQY
>TRBV29-1|few
SVEDLYMDTQY
>TRBV29-1|.
SVEDLLLPDNEQF
>TRBV7-9|.
ASSLTETANYGYT
>TRBV19|few
ASGTGNSYEQY
>TRBV4-3|.
ASSQDSKGTYEQY
>TRBV6-1|few
ASSDKNTGELF
>TRBV15|.
ATSRESGTLANYGYT
>TRBV6-5|.
ASSYSLSARGYT
>TRBV6-5|.
ASSPQGAYSGELF
>TRBV7-9|few
ASSPTGGDQPQH
>TRBV4-1|once
ASSQDPTDTQY
>TRBV13|.
ASSLEGQGVDEQF
>TRBV11-1|.
ASTPEGGYEQY
>TRBV13|.
ASSLGLEDYGYT
>TRBV5-1|.
ASSLEGGNYGYT
>TRBV11-2|.
ASSHGTAHTDTQY
>TRBV18|.
ASSPPFSRREFYEQY
>TRBV19|.
ASSISGSRGNEQF
>TRBV4-1|.
ASSRGSLGLAGLDEQF
>TRBV29-1|.
SVERQGPRGNTEAF
>TRBV5-6|.
ASSLQPGLAIYNEQF
>TRBV6-5|.
ASSYSGPADTQY
>TRBV10-3|.
AISEGRDRQETQY
>TRBV9|.
ASSLGAAYEQY